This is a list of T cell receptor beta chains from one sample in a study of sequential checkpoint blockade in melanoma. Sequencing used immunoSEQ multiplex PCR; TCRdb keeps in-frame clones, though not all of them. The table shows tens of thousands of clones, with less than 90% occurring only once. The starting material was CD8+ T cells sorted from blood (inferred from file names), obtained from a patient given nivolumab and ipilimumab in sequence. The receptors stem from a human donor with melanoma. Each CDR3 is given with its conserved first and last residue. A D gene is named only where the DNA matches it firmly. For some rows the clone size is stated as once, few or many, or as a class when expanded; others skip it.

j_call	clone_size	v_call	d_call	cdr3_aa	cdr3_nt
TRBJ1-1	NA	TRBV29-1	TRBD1	CSVHRGSTEAFF	TGCAGCGTCCACAGGGGAAGCACTGAAGCTTTCTTT
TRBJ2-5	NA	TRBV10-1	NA	CASSESRVIWETQYF	TGCGCCAGCAGTGAAAGCAGGGTAATATGGGAGACCCAGTACTTC
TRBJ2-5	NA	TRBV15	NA	CATSSKRRVQETQYF	TGTGCCACCAGCAGTAAAAGGAGGGTTCAAGAGACCCAGTACTTC
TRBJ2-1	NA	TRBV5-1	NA	CASSWVTRGNEQFF	TGCGCCAGCAGCTGGGTCACTAGAGGGAATGAGCAGTTCTTC
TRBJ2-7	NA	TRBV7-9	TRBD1	CASSLVTGGWVGDEQYF	TGTGCCAGCAGCTTAGTGACAGGGGGCTGGGTTGGAGACGAGCAGTACTTC
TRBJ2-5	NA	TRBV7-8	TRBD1	CASSYDRGETQYF	TGTGCCAGCAGCTACGACAGGGGAGAGACCCAGTACTTC
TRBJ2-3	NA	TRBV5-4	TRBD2	CASTTVSGSTDTQYF	TGTGCCAGCACCACGGTCAGCGGGAGTACAGATACGCAGTATTTT
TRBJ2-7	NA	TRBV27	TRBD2	CASSPSGAYEQYF	TGTGCCAGCAGTCCTAGCGGGGCCTACGAGCAGTACTTC
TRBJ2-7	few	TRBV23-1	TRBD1	CASDAGTGGSSYEQYF	TGCGCCAGCGACGCCGGGACAGGGGGGAGCTCCTACGAGCAGTACTTC
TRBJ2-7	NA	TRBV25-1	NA	CASSLAWGGGEQYF	TGTGCCAGCAGCCTCGCCTGGGGGGGCGGGGAGCAGTACTTC
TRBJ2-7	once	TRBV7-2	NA	CASREEGWSYEQYF	TGTGCCAGCAGGGAGGAGGGTTGGTCCTACGAGCAGTACTTC
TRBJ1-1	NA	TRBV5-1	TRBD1	CASSLAGQGALVFIGEAFF	TGCGCCAGCAGCTTGGCCGGGCAGGGGGCGCTTGTGTTTATCGGGGAAGCTTTCTTT
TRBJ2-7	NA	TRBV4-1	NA	CASSQGRDAAYEQYF	TGTGCCAGCAGCCAAGGGCGGGACGCCGCCTACGAGCAGTACTTC
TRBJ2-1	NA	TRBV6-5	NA	CASSLDYNEQFF	TGTGCCAGCAGCTTAGACTACAATGAGCAGTTCTTC
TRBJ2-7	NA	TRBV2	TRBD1	CASRTRGHSYEQYF	TGTGCCAGCCGAACGAGGGGGCACTCCTACGAGCAGTACTTC
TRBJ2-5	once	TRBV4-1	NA	CASSQDLEETQYF	TGCGCCAGCAGCCAAGATCTAGAGGAGACCCAGTACTTC
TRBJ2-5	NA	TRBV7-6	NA	CASSQGLEALEETQYF	TGTGCCAGCAGCCAGGGACTGGAGGCTCTCGAGGAGACCCAGTACTTC
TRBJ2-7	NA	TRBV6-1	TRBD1	CASSKLGTGSYEQYF	TGTGCCAGCAGTAAGCTCGGGACAGGGTCCTACGAGCAGTACTTC
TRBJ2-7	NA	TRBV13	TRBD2	CASSDRGRSGNPYEQYF	TGTGCCAGCAGCGATAGAGGGAGAAGCGGGAACCCCTACGAGCAGTACTTC
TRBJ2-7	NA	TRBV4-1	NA	CASSQVVSRASEQYF	TGCGCCAGCAGCCAAGTGGTTTCCAGGGCGAGCGAGCAGTACTTC
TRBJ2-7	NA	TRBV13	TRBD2	CASSLMGLASGSYEQYF	TGTGCCAGCAGCTTAATGGGGCTGGCTAGCGGATCCTACGAGCAGTACTTC
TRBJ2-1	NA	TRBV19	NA	CASSNSGHGNEQFF	TGTGCCAGTAGTAACAGCGGGCATGGGAATGAGCAGTTCTTC
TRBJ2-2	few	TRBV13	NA	CASSQGFASEPNTGELFF	TGTGCCAGCAGCCAAGGGTTTGCTAGCGAACCGAACACCGGGGAGCTGTTTTTT
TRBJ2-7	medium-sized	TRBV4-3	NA	CASSQVESHEQYF	TGCGCCAGCAGCCAAGTCGAGAGCCACGAGCAGTACTTC
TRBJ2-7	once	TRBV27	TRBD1	CASSLMTGSRYEQYF	TGTGCCAGCAGTTTAATGACAGGGTCTCGGTACGAGCAGTACTTC
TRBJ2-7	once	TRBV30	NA	CAWSERGSSYEQYF	TGTGCCTGGAGTGAACGAGGCAGCTCCTACGAGCAGTACTTC
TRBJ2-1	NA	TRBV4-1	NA	CASSPGLPNEQFF	TGCGCCAGCAGCCCTGGACTTCCCAATGAGCAGTTCTTC
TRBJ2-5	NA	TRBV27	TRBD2	CASSLGIWGGRETQYF	TGTGCCAGCAGTTTAGGCATCTGGGGAGGGAGGGAGACCCAGTACTTC
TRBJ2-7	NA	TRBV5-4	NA	CASSLGKGQSREQYF	TGTGCCAGCAGCTTGGGTAAAGGACAGAGTCGCGAGCAGTACTTC
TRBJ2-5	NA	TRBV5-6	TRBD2	CASSFPAGAGETQYF	TGTGCCAGCAGCTTCCCAGCGGGGGCCGGGGAGACCCAGTACTTC
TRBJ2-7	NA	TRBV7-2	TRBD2	CASSLLGGGSSYEQYF	TGTGCCAGCAGCCTCTTGGGGGGGGGAAGCTCCTACGAGCAGTACTTC
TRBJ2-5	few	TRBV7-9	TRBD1	CASSFRQGIETQYF	TGTGCCAGCAGCTTTCGACAGGGTATAGAGACCCAGTACTTC
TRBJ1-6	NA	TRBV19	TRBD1	CATSDRVSGSPLHF	TGTGCCACCTCGGACAGGGTTTCTGGATCACCCCTCCACTTT
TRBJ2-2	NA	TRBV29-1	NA	CSVEVGGTGELFF	TGCAGCGTTGAAGTCGGGGGCACCGGGGAGCTGTTTTTT
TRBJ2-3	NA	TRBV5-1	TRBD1	CASSLIPGQLTDTQYF	TGCGCCAGCAGCTTAATACCGGGACAGCTTACAGATACGCAGTATTTT
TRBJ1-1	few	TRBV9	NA	CASSVGSGQLAFF	TGTGCCAGCAGCGTAGGGTCGGGACAACTGGCTTTCTTT
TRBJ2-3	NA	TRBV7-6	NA	CASSYRGGRTDTQYF	TGTGCCAGCAGCTACCGGGGAGGAAGGACAGATACGCAGTATTTT
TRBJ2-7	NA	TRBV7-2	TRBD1	CASSEGQTYEQYF	TGTGCCAGCAGCGAGGGACAGACCTACGAGCAGTACTTC
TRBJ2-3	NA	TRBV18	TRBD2	CASSPSEGPGGATDTQYF	TGTGCCAGCTCACCATCGGAGGGTCCCGGGGGGGCCACAGATACGCAGTATTTT
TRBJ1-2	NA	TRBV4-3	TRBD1	CASSRLTGEGGYTF	TGCGCCAGCAGCCGGCTGACAGGGGAGGGCGGCTACACCTTC
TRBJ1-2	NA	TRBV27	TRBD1	CASSSRDRTNYGYTF	TGTGCCAGCAGTTCCAGGGACAGGACTAACTATGGCTACACCTTC
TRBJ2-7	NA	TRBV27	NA	CASSLSPGAWDREQYF	TGTGCCAGCAGTTTATCGCCAGGGGCTTGGGATCGCGAGCAGTACTTC
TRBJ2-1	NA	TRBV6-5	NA	CASSYYRYNYNEQFF	TGTGCCAGCAGTTACTACAGATATAACTACAATGAGCAGTTCTTC
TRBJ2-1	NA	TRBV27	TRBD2	CASSFLGLAGKNEQFF	TGTGCCAGCAGTTTCCTGGGACTAGCGGGAAAAAATGAGCAGTTCTTC
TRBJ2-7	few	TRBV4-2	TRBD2	CASSQGGGTSGYEQYF	TGTGCCAGCAGCCAAGGGGGGGGGACTAGCGGTTACGAGCAGTACTTC
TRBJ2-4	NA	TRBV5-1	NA	CASTRTGNPAKNIQYF	TGCGCCAGCACCCGAACAGGGAATCCAGCCAAAAACATTCAGTACTTC
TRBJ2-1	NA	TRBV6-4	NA	CASSAMAGSYNEQFF	TGTGCCAGCAGTGCTATGGCAGGGTCCTACAATGAGCAGTTCTTC
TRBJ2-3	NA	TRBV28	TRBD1	CASSPGTGGTDTQYF	TGTGCCTCCTCCCCCGGGACAGGGGGCACAGATACGCAGTATTTT
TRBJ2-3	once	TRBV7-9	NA	CASSSPVDTQYF	TGTGCCAGCAGCTCACCGGTAGATACGCAGTATTTT
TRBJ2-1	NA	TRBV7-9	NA	CASSLRQDNEQFF	TGTGCCAGCAGCCTCAGGCAGGACAATGAGCAGTTCTTC
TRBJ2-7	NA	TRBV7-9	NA	CASSLVGGYEQYF	TGTGCCAGCAGCTTAGTCGGGGGCTACGAGCAGTACTTC
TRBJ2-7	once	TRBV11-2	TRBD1	CASSSPPGQGGEQYF	TGTGCCAGCAGCAGCCCCCCCGGACAGGGGGGAGAGCAGTACTTC